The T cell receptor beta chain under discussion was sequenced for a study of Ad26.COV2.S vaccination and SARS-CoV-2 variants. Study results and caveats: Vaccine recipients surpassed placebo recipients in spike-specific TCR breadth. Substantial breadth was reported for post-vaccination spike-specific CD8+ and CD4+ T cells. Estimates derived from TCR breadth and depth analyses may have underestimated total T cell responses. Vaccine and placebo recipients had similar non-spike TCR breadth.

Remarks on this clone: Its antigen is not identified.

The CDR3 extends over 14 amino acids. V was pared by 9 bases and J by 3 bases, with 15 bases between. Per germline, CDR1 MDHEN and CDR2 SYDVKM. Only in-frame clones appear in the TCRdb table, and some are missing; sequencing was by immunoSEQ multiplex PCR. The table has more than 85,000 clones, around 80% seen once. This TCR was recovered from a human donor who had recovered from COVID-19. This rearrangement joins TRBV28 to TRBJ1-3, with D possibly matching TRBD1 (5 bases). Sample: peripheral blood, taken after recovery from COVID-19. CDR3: CASVGAALGNTIYF. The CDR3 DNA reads TGTGCCAGTGTCGGGGCAGCCCTTGGAAACACCATATATTTT.